This T cell receptor beta chain emerged from a study of beta chain features in type 1 diabetes. Across the study: Patients and healthy donors were similar in age, gender and cell yields.

This clone was observed a few times. Its antigen is unidentified. Overall study results and limits: Here, the possible influence of HLA type (on TCRB rearrangement) remained unresolved. Type 1 diabetes patients showed a moderate but significant shortening of TCRB CDR3s in all four CD4+ subsets.

Reverse transcription of all isolated RNA meant that expressed TCRB transcripts were sequenced. Naive, central memory and regulatory T cell samples came to a mean of around 3.5 million reads. Profiling relied on immunoSEQ multiplex PCR, and the TCRdb table lists in-frame clones only, not all of them. The table shows about 160,000 clones, with around 7.9% occurring only once. This clonotype originated in a man younger than 35 with type 1 diabetes. The sequenced sample was central memory CD4+ T cells from blood.

The CDR3 bases are TGTGCCAGCAGTGGACAGGAGTACGAGCAGTACTTC. Protein product: CASSGQEYEQYF. The V gene is TRBV6-6, the J gene TRBJ2-7, with 7 positions matching TRBD1. CDR3 length: 12 amino acids. Germline loops: CDR1 MNHNY, CDR2 SVGAGI (reference sequence). The junction had 2 bases not matched to a gene; V was cut back by 5 bases and J by 4 bases.